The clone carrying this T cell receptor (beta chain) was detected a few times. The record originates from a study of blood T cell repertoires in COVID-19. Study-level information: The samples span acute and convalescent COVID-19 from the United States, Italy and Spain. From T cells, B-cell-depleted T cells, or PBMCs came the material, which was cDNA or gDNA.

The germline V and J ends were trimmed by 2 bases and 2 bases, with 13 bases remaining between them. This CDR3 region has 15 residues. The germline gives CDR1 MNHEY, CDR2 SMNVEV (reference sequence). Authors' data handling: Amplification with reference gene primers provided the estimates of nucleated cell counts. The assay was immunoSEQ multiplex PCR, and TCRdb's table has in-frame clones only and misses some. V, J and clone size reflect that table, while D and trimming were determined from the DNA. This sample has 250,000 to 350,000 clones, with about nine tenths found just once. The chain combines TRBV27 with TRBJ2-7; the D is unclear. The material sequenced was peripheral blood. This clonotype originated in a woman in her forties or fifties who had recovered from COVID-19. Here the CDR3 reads CASSLGSASAYEQYF. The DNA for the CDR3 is TGTGCCAGCAGTTTAGGCAGCGCCTCCGCCTACGAGCAGTACTTC.